One sample yielded the 22 T cell receptor beta chains listed below, sequenced in a study of OX40 agonist ivuxolimab in advanced cancers. TCRdb keeps only in-frame clones here, not all; method: immunoSEQ multiplex PCR. The sample has some 79,000 clones; approximately 90% are singletons. Sequencing used CD4+ or CD8+ T cells sorted from blood, obtained in a trial of the OX40 agonist ivuxolimab. These receptors originate from an adult with an advanced solid tumor such as melanoma, head and neck, liver or kidney cancer.

This clone was detected once. J is TRBJ1-5 and V is TRBV27; the D is unclear. The CDR3 is 14 residues long. V was shortened by 6 bases and J by 6 bases, with 15 bases between the two germline ends. Germline V lookup: CDR1 MNHEY, CDR2 SMNVEV (reference sequence). CDR3 nucleotides: TGTGCCAGCAGAGCGCACACGTCCGGTCAGCCCCAGCATTTT. Translation: CASRAHTSGQPQHF.

V gene TRBV11-2 combines with J gene TRBJ1-5, with 8 bases fitting TRBD1. The V and J ends lost 2 bases and 5 bases, in that order; junction bases with no gene match: 5. There are 15 residues in the CDR3. CDR1 and CDR2 (germline): SGHAT, FQNNGV. The CDR3, as DNA: TGTGCCAGCAGCTTATCAGGGGGCGATTATCAGCCCCAGCATTTT. Amino acid sequence: CASSLSGGDYQPQHF.

In this sample, this clone turned up a few times. The chain is built from TRBV5-4 and TRBJ1-1; TRBD1 might be the D (6 bases). Germline values: CDR1 SGHNT, CDR2 YYREEE (reference sequence). V dropped 4 bases and J dropped 1 base, with 11 bases sitting between them. The length of the CDR3 is 14 residues. The CDR3 DNA follows: TGTGCCAGCAGCGAAGGACAGCAGAACACTGAAGCTTTCTTT. Encoded protein: CASSEGQQNTEAFF.

CDR3 region: CASRGQLNPTDTQYF. The CDR3 DNA is TGTGCCAGCAGGGGACAGCTGAATCCCACAGATACGCAGTATTTT. The V and J genes are TRBV6-1 and TRBJ2-3; 7 nucleotides line up with TRBD1. CDR1 is MNHNS, CDR2 SASEGT, per germline. Unmatched junction bases numbered 8, after V lost 6 bases and J lost 2 bases. CDR3 length: 15 residues.

V is TRBV5-4 and J is TRBJ2-7, with 10 bases lining up with TRBD1. The V segment lost 2 bases and the J segment 4 bases; nucleotides outside the gene matches: 9. CDR1 SGHNT and CDR2 YYREEE come from the germline V gene (reference sequence). CDR3 length equals 16 residues. As DNA, the CDR3 is TGTGCCAGCAGCTTAGACAGGGGGCTGTCCTCTTACGAGCAGTACTTC. This encodes CASSLDRGLSSYEQYF.

The chain has TRBV5-1 and TRBJ1-2; the match to TRBD1 covers 8 bases. This CDR3 spans 15 amino acids. Trimming cost V 4 bases and J 5 bases; bases outside gene matches: 10. Germline CDR1 is SGHRS and CDR2 is YFSETQ. CDR3 protein: CASSTETGVGYGYTF. Written as DNA, the CDR3 is TGCGCCAGCAGCACCGAGACAGGGGTGGGGTATGGCTACACCTTC.

The V call is TRBV5-4, the J call TRBJ1-1; no clear D gene. Trimming removed 0 bases from V and 2 bases from J, with 11 bases in between. Germline CDR1 is SGHNT and CDR2 is YYREEE (reference sequence). CDR3 length: 15 residues. CDR3 loop: CASSLGGAANTEAFF. The CDR3 DNA sequence: TGTGCCAGCAGCTTGGGGGGAGCCGCAAACACTGAAGCTTTCTTT.

The chain links TRBV29-1 to TRBJ2-5; 9 bases are shared with TRBD1. From germline, CDR1 is SQVTM and CDR2 ANQGSEA. The CDR3 runs to 15 residues. Trimming cost V 3 bases and J 3 bases; bases outside gene matches: 8. The CDR3 spells CSVEVSGQGKETQYF. In DNA, the CDR3 is TGCAGCGTTGAGGTGTCCGGACAGGGGAAAGAGACCCAGTACTTC.

V usage is TRBV19 and J usage is TRBJ1-1; TRBD1 aligns across 8 bases. V lost 9 bases to trimming and J lost 6 bases; unmatched junction nucleotides: 12. Germline loops: CDR1 LNHDA, CDR2 SQIVND (reference sequence). The CDR3 covers 14 residues. DNA of the CDR3: TGTGCCAGCAGTCCTGGACAGGGACGACCTGAAGCTTTCTTT. Its translation: CASSPGQGRPEAFF.

V gene TRBV7-2 combines with J gene TRBJ1-5; 7 bases match TRBD1. Germline loops: CDR1 SGHTA, CDR2 FQGNSA. The CDR3 spans 15 residues. With 0 bases clipped from V and 7 bases from J, the junction kept 6 bases outside the gene matches. CDR3 nucleotides: TGTGCCAGCAGCTTAGCCGGGACAGCCCTCCAGCCCCAGCATTTT. This gives the protein CASSLAGTALQPQHF.

V gene TRBV4-1 combines with J gene TRBJ2-1; D is possibly TRBD1 (6 bases). The germline gives CDR1 MGHRA, CDR2 YSYEKL. There are 14 residues in the CDR3. V was pared by 4 bases and J by 7 bases, with 14 bases between. CDR3 nucleotides: TGCGCCAGCAGCCTCCGGGACACGACTAATGAGCAGTTCTTC. The encoded protein is CASSLRDTTNEQFF.

This clone was detected once. The rearrangement joins TRBV7-2 to TRBJ2-7; tentatively, D is TRBD2 (5 bases). Per the germline V gene, CDR1 is SGHTA and CDR2 is FQGNSA. V lost 4 bases and J 5 bases, leaving 15 bases between the germline ends. The CDR3 sequence is 14 residues long. CDR3 amino acids: CASSSLIGSHEQYF. The CDR3, as DNA: TGTGCCAGCAGCTCTCTAATAGGGAGCCACGAGCAGTACTTC.

The rearrangement uses TRBV10-3 and TRBJ2-7; the match to TRBD1 covers 9 bases. The CDR3 is made up of 18 amino acids. Trimming took 0 bases from V and 4 from J; bases not matched to a gene: 13. Looked up from germline, CDR1 is ENHRY and CDR2 is SYGVKD. The CDR3 DNA is TGTGCCATCAGTGAGTCGGATACAGGGGGCCCCATATCTTACGAGCAGTACTTC. This encodes CAISESDTGGPISYEQYF.

This sequence joins TRBV7-9 and TRBJ2-5; D gene unclear. V was shortened by 1 base and J by 3 bases, with 12 bases between the two germline ends. This CDR3 spans 15 amino acids. The germline V gene encodes CDR1 SEHNR and CDR2 FQNEAQ (reference sequence). The CDR3 DNA reads TGTGCCAGCAGCTTAGTTCAGCCAGGTGAAGAGACCCAGTACTTC. It specifies CASSLVQPGEETQYF.

This rearrangement joins TRBV29-1 to TRBJ1-4, with 10 bases that match TRBD1. Germline CDR1 reads SQVTM; CDR2 reads ANQGSEA. V was pared by 4 bases and J by 5 bases, with 1 base of the junction left unmatched. The CDR3 is 13 amino acids. CDR3 in amino acids: CSVGTGGNEKLFF. The CDR3 nucleotides are TGCAGCGTTGGGACAGGGGGGAATGAAAAACTGTTTTTT.

The count of this clone is one. The CDR3 nucleotides read TGTGCCAGTAGTCGCAGGGGAGTTTCAGATACGCAGTATTTT. It is translated as CASSRRGVSDTQYF. The chain is built from TRBV19 and TRBJ2-3; a weak D match, TRBD1 (6 bases). The CDR3 totals 14 residues. The germline V gene has CDR1 LNHDA and CDR2 SQIVND (reference sequence). Deletions cut 5 bases from V and 4 bases from J, with 13 bases between.

The gene calls are TRBV5-8 and TRBJ2-2; D is undetermined. Germline V gene lookup returns CDR1 SGHTS and CDR2 YDEGEE. The V end lost 2 bases, the J end lost 0 bases, and 8 bases lay between the germline ends. The CDR3 length is 15 residues. The CDR3: CASSFQVANTGELFF. CDR3 DNA sequence: TGTGCCAGCAGCTTTCAAGTTGCGAACACCGGGGAGCTGTTTTTT.

The chain couples TRBV29-1 to TRBJ1-1; D remains unclear. This CDR3 contains 12 residues. Germline CDR1 is SQVTM and CDR2 is ANQGSEA. V lost 2 bases and J lost 3, with 7 bases in between. The CDR3, as DNA: TGCAGCGTTGAAAATGGGTACACTGAAGCTTTCTTT. It translates to CSVENGYTEAFF.

In regard to this clone: Other DNA sequences in this specimen translate into the identical CDR3. This chain links TRBV5-1 with TRBJ1-2, with TRBD1 identical over 7 bases. V was pared by 7 bases and J by 7 bases, with 13 bases of the junction left unmatched. Germline CDR1 is SGHRS and CDR2 is YFSETQ. The CDR3 has 14 amino acids. CDR3 sequence reads: CASARDRAPFGYTF. The CDR3 DNA reads TGCGCCAGCGCCAGGGACAGAGCCCCCTTTGGCTACACCTTC.

This chain uses TRBV12-2 with TRBJ2-7; the D segment call TRBD1 is taken from the table without a DNA check. TRBV12-2 is labeled a pseudogene. The CDR3 totals 15 residues. The CDR3 reads CASRGKRQGTYEQYF. The CDR3 region has the DNA TGTGCAAGTCGCGGAAAGCGACAGGGGACCTACGAGCAGTACTTC.

This rearrangement joins TRBV7-2 to TRBJ2-5; TRBD1 matches at 10 bases. The V gene end was trimmed by 5 bases and the J gene end by 5 bases; junction bases not matched to a gene: 17. Germline assignment: CDR1 SGHTA and CDR2 FQGNSA. This CDR3 spans 18 amino acids. The CDR3 is CASSLAQDRGLVLETQYF. For the CDR3, the DNA is TGTGCCAGCAGCCTGGCCCAAGACAGGGGGCTAGTACTGGAGACCCAGTACTTC.

The chain couples TRBV9 to TRBJ2-1, with 11 bases fitting TRBD2. The CDR3 loop spans 14 amino acids. V was pared by 7 bases and J by 7 bases, with 7 bases of the junction left unmatched. Germline lookup yields CDR1 SGDLS and CDR2 YYNGEE. The CDR3 DNA sequence: TGTGCCAGCGGGCTAGCGGGAGGTTCAAATGAGCAGTTCTTC. Its translation is CASGLAGGSNEQFF.